The 9 T cell receptor beta chains in this list originate from one sample, sequenced in a study of human versus mouse CDR3 diversity and MHC coevolution. Measured with immunoSEQ multiplex PCR; TCRdb has only the in-frame clones, and not every one. Of roughly 86,000 clones in the sample, over 85% were seen once. The specimen sequenced was naive CD4+ T cells from blood. Subset of the sample: CD45RO-negative CD62L-positive naive CD4 T cells. The receptor source for this set is a person between 25 and 75 years old in good health.

The V call is TRBV21-1, the J call TRBJ2-1; the table's D call, TRBD2, has no DNA check behind it. TRBV21-1 is termed a pseudogene. This CDR3 region has 19 residues. The CDR3 here is CASSRGGTLSGGPRNEQFF. The DNA of the CDR3 is TGTGCCAGCAGCAGGGGGGGAACACTTAGTGGGGGGCCGAGAAATGAGCAGTTCTTC.

The chain has TRBV11-2 and TRBJ1-6, with TRBD1 matching over 7 bases. Germline CDR1 is SGHAT and CDR2 is FQNNGV. V shed 5 bases, J shed 6 bases, and the junction held 4 bases outside the gene matches. The CDR3 sequence is 14 residues long. As DNA, the CDR3 is TGTGCCAGCAGCCAGGGACAGATTAATTCACCCCTCCACTTT. This codes for CASSQGQINSPLHF.

The chain links TRBV28 to TRBJ2-7; 8 positions agree with TRBD2. CDR3 length equals 16 residues. CDR1 and CDR2 (germline): MDHEN, SYDVKM. V dropped 5 bases and J dropped 7; count of bases not matched to a gene: 16. Written as DNA, the CDR3 is TGTGCCAGCAGTCCCGCACCGGGGGGGTATACTTTGGAGCAGTACTTC. Translation: CASSPAPGGYTLEQYF.

The genes are TRBV7-8 and TRBJ1-6, with TRBD1 matching 7 bases. The CDR3 loop spans 17 amino acids. The germline V gene has CDR1 SGHVS and CDR2 FQNEAQ. J lost 5 bases, V lost 5 bases, and 12 bases had no gene match. Here the CDR3 reads CASSLQTGWGNNSPLHF. The CDR3, as DNA: TGTGCCAGCAGCCTACAGACAGGGTGGGGCAATAATTCACCCCTCCACTTT.

The gene calls are TRBV5-1 and TRBJ2-7; tentatively, D is TRBD2 (6 bases). CDR1 is SGHRS, CDR2 YFSETQ, per germline. Between the trimmed V and J ends, which lost 0 bases and 0 bases, there was a span of 13 bases. CDR3 length: 16 amino acids. Written as DNA, the CDR3 is TGCGCCAGCAGCTTGGCCAGGGCGGGATACTCCTACGAGCAGTACTTC. This gives the protein CASSLARAGYSYEQYF.

The gene calls are TRBV10-3 and TRBJ2-7, with D maybe TRBD1 (6 bases). The CDR3 length is 14 residues. V lost 2 bases to trimming and J lost 0 bases, with 8 bases between them. Germline V gene data show CDR1 as ENHRY and CDR2 as SYGVKD. CDR3 loop: CAISEDRNSYEQYF. The DNA for the CDR3 is TGTGCCATCAGTGAGGACAGGAACTCCTACGAGCAGTACTTC.

This sequence joins TRBV7-2 and TRBJ2-7, with 7 positions matching TRBD1. This CDR3 has 14 amino acids. Germline-derived CDR1 and CDR2 are SGHTA and FQGNSA. V gave up 2 bases and J gave up 6 bases; unmatched junction bases: 7. CDR3 coding DNA: TGTGCCAGCAGCTTAATCGACAGGGCGGGCGAGCAGTACTTC. Translating it yields CASSLIDRAGEQYF.

For the CDR3, the DNA is TGTGCCAGCAGCCAAGGCCCGGGAGGGGGCTGGGAGCAGTACTTC. This gives the protein CASSQGPGGGWEQYF. V is TRBV7-2 and J is TRBJ2-7; D perhaps matches TRBD2 (8 bases). Germline V gene data show CDR1 as SGHTA and CDR2 as FQGNSA. Trimming stripped 5 bases from V and 7 bases from J, with 21 bases between. CDR3 length equals 15 residues. The full variable domain, completed using reference TRBV7-2 and TRBJ2-7, is GAGVSQSPSNKVTEKGKDVELRCDPISGHTALYWYRQSLGQGLEFLIYFQGNSAPDKSGLPSDRFSAERTGGSVSTLTIQRTQQEDSAVYLCASSQGPGGGWEQYFGPGTRLTVT.

The chain carries TRBV27 and TRBJ1-1, with D tentatively TRBD1 (6 bases). The V gene's germline CDR1 is MNHEY and CDR2 SMNVEV (reference sequence). This CDR3 comprises 15 residues. The V and J ends lost 6 bases and 0 bases respectively, with 14 bases between them. The CDR3 here is CASRNPGQLNTEAFF. In DNA form, the CDR3 reads TGTGCCAGCAGAAACCCGGGACAATTGAACACTGAAGCTTTCTTT.